The 5 T cell receptor beta chains given below trace back to one sample, sequenced in a study of blood T cell repertoires in COVID-19. The protocol was immunoSEQ multiplex PCR, while the TCRdb copy is restricted to in-frame clones and leaves out a portion. The sample has tens of thousands of clones, roughly 80% seen once. Sample: peripheral blood. The receptors were gathered from a woman over 75 with acute or convalescent COVID-19.

In nucleotides, the CDR3 is TGTGCCACCAGCAGTAACAGAGCCTACGAGCAGTACTTC. It codes for CATSSNRAYEQYF. The gene calls are TRBV15 and TRBJ2-7; D is undetermined. From germline, CDR1 is LNHNV and CDR2 YYDKDF (reference sequence). Trimming stripped 3 bases from V and 2 bases from J, with 8 bases between. This CDR3 has 13 amino acids.

The chain links TRBV5-6 to TRBJ2-2, with D possibly being TRBD1 (6 bases). V lost 2 bases and J 4 bases, leaving 12 bases between the germline ends. CDR1 and CDR2 from the germline V gene are SGHDT and YYEEEE. The CDR3 is 15 residues long. CDR3 sequence reads: CASSLPGHITGELFF. In nucleotides, the CDR3 is TGTGCCAGCAGCTTACCGGGACATATCACCGGGGAGCTGTTTTTT.

V usage is TRBV19 and J usage is TRBJ2-1; 12 positions match TRBD2. The CDR3 spans 16 residues. Germline V gene data show CDR1 as LNHDA and CDR2 as SQIVND (reference sequence). J lost 6 bases, V lost 3 bases, and 6 bases had no gene match. The CDR3 coding sequence is TGTGCCAGTAGTATCGCGACTAGCGGGGGATTCAATGAGCAGTTCTTC. It specifies CASSIATSGGFNEQFF.

The gene calls are TRBV6-5 and TRBJ2-5, with unresolved D. CDR3 size: 14 residues. Trimming cost V 4 bases and J 2 bases, with 11 bases left between them. The germline V gene encodes CDR1 MNHEY and CDR2 SVGAGI. CDR3 region: CASSSRGPQETQYF. Written as DNA, the CDR3 is TGTGCCAGCAGTTCCCGTGGGCCGCAAGAGACCCAGTACTTC.

The chain uses TRBV11-3 and TRBJ2-5; a weak D match, TRBD2 (7 bases). Germline CDR1 reads SGHNT; CDR2 reads YENEEA. This CDR3 contains 15 residues. Trimming cost V 1 base and J 3 bases, with 12 bases left between them. The CDR3, as DNA: TGTGCCAGCAGCTTAGGTGCGGGGGCCAAAGAGACCCAGTACTTC. It is translated as CASSLGAGAKETQYF.